This TCR beta chain was found in a study of T cells in women clearing cervical HPV infection. Genomic DNA, averaging 1200 ng per sample, yielded TCR beta CDR3 via immunoSEQ. Profiled with immunoSEQ multiplex PCR; TCRdb holds only in-frame clones, not every one. The data include tens of thousands of clones; the top ten clones carry 6.6%. Looked up from germline, CDR1 is MGHRA and CDR2 is YSYEKL. The CDR3 length is 17 residues. In the case of this clone: The sequence runs out 3 residues before the end of the CDR3; the remainder is reconstructed from the germline J gene.

The clonotype originates from a woman aged 18 to 69 with a cervical HPV16 infection that either progressed to CIN3+ or cleared (not recorded which). Input material: blood buffy coat. The rearrangement joins TRBV4-1 to TRBJ1-2; 9 bases are shared with TRBD1. The CDR3 loop reads CASSLKYPDRGFGGYTF. CDR3 bases read: TGCGCCAGCAGCCTCAAGTACCCTGACAGGGGGTTTGGCGGC.